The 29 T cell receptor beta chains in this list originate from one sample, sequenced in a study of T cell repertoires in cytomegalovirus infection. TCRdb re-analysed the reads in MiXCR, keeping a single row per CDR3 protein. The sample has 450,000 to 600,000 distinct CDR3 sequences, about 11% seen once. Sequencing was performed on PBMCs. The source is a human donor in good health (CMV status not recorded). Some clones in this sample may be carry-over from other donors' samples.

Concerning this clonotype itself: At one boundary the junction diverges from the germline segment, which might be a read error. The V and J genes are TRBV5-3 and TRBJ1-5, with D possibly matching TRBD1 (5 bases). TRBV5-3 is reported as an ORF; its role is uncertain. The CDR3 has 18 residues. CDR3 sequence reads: CASSLDVLYRIDDQPQHF. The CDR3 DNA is TGTGCCAGCAGCTTGGACGTTTTATACAGGATCGACGATCAGCCCCAGCATTTT.

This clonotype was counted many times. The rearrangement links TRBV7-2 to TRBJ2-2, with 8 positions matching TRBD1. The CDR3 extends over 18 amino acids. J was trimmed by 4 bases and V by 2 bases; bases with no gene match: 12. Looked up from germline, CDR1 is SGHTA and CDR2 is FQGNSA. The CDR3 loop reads CASSLLIQGAWATGELFF. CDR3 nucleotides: TGTGCCAGCAGCTTATTAATTCAGGGGGCCTGGGCCACCGGGGAGCTGTTTTTT.

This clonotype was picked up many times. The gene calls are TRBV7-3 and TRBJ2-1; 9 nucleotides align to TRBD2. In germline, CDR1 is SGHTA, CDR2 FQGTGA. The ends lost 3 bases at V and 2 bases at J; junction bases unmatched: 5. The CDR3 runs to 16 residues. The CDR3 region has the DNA TGTGCCAGCAGCTTTACCGGGACTAGCCCCTACAATGAGCAGTTCTTC. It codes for CASSFTGTSPYNEQFF.

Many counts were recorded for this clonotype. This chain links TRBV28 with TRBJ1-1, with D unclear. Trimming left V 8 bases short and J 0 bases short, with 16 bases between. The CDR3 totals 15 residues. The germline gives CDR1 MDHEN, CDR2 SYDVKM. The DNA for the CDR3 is TGTGCCAGCCCCCCCGCTATTCAACTGAACACTGAAGCTTTCTTT. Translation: CASPPAIQLNTEAFF.

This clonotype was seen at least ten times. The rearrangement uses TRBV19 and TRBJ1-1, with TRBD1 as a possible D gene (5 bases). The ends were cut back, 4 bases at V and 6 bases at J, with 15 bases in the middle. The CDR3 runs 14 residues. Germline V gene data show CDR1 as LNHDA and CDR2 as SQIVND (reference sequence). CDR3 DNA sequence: TGTGCCAGTAGTACCCTTGGGGCTAACCCTGAAGCTTTCTTT. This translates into CASSTLGANPEAFF.

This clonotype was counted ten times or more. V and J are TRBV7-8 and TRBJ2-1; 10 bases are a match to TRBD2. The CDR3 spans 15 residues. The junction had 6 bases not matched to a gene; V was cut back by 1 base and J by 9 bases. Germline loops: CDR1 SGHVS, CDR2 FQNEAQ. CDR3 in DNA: TGTGCCAGCAGCTTAGAACTAGCGGGGTTTCTTGAGCAGTTCTTC. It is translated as CASSLELAGFLEQFF.

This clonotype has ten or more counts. The chain's CDR3 is CASSLAGNEQFF. In DNA form, the CDR3 reads TGTGCCAGCAGTTTAGCGGGCAATGAGCAGTTCTTC. The chain links TRBV12-3 or TRBV12-4 to TRBJ2-1, with D unresolved. The CDR3 runs to 12 residues. V lost 0 bases and J 6 bases, leaving 3 bases between the germline ends.

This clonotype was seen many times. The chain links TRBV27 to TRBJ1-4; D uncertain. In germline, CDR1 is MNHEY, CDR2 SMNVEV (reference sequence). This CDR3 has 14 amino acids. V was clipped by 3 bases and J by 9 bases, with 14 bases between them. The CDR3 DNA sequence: TGTGCCAGCAGTTTGGGGTCTAGTCCTAAAAAACTGTTTTTT. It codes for CASSLGSSPKKLFF.

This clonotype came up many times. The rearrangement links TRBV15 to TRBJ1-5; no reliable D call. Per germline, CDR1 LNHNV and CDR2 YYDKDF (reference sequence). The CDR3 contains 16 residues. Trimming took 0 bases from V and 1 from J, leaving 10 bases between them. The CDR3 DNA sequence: TGTGCCACCAGCAGAGATCGGACGGAGAGCAATCAGCCCCAGCATTTT. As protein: CATSRDRTESNQPQHF.

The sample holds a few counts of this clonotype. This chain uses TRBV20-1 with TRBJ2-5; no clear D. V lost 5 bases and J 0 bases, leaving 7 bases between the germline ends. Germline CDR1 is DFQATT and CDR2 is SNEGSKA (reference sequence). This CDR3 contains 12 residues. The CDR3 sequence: CSALGYQETQYF. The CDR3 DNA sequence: TGCAGTGCTTTAGGGTACCAAGAGACCCAGTACTTC.

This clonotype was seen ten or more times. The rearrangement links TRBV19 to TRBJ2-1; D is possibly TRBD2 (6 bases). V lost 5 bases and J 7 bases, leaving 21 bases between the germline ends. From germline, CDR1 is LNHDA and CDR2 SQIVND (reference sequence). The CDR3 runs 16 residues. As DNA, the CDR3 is TGTGCCAGTAGTCCTCAGCGGGTCAACCTAAGGAATGAGCAGTTCTTC. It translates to CASSPQRVNLRNEQFF.

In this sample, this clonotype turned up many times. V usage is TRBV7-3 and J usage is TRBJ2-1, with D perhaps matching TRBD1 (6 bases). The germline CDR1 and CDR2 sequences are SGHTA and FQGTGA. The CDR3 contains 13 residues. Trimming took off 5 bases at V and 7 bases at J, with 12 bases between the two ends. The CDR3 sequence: CASSPYRENEQFF. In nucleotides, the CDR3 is TGTGCCAGCAGCCCTTACAGGGAGAATGAGCAGTTCTTC.

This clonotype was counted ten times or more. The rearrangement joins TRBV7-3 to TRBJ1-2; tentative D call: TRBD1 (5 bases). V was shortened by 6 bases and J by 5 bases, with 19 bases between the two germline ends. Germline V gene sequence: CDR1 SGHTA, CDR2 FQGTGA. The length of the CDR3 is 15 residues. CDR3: CASSEYGGTGYGYTF. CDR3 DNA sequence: TGTGCCAGCAGTGAATATGGAGGGACGGGATATGGCTACACCTTC.

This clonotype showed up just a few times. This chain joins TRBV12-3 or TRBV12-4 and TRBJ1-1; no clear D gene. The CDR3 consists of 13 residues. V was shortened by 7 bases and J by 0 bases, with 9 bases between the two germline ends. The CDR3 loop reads CASTRRMNTEAFF. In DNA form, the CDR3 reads TGTGCCAGCACCAGGCGGATGAACACTGAAGCTTTCTTT.

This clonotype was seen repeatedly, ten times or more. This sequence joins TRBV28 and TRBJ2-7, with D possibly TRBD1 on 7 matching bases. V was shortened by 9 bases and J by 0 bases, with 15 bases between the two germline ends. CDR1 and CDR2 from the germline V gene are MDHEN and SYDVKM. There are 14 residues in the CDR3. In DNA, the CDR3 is TGTGCCAGGACAGGGCGGACTATCTCCTACGAGCAGTACTTC. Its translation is CARTGRTISYEQYF.

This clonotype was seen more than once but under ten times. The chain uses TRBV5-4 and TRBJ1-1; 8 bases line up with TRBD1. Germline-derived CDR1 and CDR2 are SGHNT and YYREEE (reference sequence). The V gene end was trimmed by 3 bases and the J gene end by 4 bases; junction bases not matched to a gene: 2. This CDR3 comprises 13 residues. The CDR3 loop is CASSSGQATEAFF. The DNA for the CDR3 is TGTGCCAGCAGCTCGGGACAGGCCACTGAAGCTTTCTTT. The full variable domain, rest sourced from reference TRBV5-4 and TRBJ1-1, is ETGVTQSPTHLIKTRGQQVTLRCSSQSGHNTVSWYQQALGQGPQFIFQYYREEENGRGNFPPRFSGLQFPNYSSELNVNALELDDSALYLCASSSGQATEAFFGQGTRLTVV.

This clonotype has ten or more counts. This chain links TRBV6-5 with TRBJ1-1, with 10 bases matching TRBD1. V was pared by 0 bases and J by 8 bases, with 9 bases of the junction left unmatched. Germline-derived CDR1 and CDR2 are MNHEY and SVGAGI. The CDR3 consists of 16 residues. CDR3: CASSYSLVGQGYEAFF. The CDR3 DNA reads TGTGCCAGCAGTTACTCGCTGGTGGGACAGGGGTACGAAGCTTTCTTT.

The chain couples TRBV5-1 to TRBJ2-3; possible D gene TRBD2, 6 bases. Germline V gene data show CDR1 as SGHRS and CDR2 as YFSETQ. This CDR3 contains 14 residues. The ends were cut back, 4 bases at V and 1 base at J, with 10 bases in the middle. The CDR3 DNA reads TGCGCCAGCAGCAATGGAGGGGGCACAGATACGCAGTATTTT. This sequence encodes CASSNGGGTDTQYF.

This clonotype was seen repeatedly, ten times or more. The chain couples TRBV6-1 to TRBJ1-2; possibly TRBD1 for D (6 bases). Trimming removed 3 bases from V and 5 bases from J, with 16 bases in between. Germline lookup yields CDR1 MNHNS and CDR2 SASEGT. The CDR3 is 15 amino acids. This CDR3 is CASSEGITGPYGYTF. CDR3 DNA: TGTGCCAGCAGTGAGGGGATTACAGGGCCGTATGGCTACACCTTC.

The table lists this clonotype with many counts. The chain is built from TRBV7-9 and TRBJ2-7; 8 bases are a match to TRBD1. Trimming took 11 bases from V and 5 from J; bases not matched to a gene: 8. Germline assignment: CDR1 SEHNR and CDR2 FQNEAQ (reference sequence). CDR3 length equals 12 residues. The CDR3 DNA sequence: TGTGCCGGCCAGACAGGGGAGGACGAGCAGTACTTC. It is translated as CAGQTGEDEQYF.

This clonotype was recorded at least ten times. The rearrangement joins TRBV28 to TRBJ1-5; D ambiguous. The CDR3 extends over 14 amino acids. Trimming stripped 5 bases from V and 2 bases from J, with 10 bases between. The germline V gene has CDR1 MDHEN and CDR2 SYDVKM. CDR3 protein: CASSPGPGNQPQHF. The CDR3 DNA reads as TGTGCCAGCAGTCCTGGACCGGGCAATCAGCCCCAGCATTTT. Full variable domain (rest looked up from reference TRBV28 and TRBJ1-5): DVKVTQSSRYLVKRTGEKVFLECVQDMDHENMFWYRQDPGLGLRLIYFSYDVKMKEKGDIPEGYSVSREKKERFSLILESASTNQTSMYLCASSPGPGNQPQHFGDGTRLSIL.

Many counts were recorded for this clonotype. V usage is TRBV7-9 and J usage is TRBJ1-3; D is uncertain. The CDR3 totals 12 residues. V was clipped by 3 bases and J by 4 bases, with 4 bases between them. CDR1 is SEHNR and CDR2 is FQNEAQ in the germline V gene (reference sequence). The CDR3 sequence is CASSLRGNTIYF. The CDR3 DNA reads TGTGCCAGCAGCTTGAGAGGAAACACCATATATTTT.

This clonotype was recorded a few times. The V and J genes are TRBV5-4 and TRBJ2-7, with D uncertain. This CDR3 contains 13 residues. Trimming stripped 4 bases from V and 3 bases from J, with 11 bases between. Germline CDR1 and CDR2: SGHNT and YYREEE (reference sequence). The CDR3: CASSISGGYEQYF. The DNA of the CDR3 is TGTGCCAGCAGCATTTCCGGTGGCTACGAGCAGTACTTC.

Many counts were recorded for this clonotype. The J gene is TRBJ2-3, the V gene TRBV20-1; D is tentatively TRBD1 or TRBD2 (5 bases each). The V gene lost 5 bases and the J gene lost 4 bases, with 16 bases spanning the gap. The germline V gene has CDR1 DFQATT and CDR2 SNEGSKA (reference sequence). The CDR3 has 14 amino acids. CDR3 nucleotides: TGCAGTGCTTACCGGGACGGAGGCTCAGATACGCAGTATTTT. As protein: CSAYRDGGSDTQYF.

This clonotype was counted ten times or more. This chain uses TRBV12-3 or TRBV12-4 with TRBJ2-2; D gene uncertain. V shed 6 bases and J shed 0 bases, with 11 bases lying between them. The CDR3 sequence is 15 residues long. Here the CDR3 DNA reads TGTGCCAGCAGATTTGGACCGACGAACACCGGGGAGCTGTTTTTT. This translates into CASRFGPTNTGELFF.

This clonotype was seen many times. The CDR3 DNA follows: TGTGCCAGCAGCCCCGGGGTCTCTGGGGCCAACGTCCTGACTTTC. Translation: CASSPGVSGANVLTF. V usage is TRBV7-6 and J usage is TRBJ2-6; TRBD2 might be the D (5 bases). The CDR3 loop spans 15 amino acids. With 5 bases removed from V and 0 bases from J, the gap between germline ends came to 8 bases. Germline lookup yields CDR1 SGHVS and CDR2 FNYEAQ.

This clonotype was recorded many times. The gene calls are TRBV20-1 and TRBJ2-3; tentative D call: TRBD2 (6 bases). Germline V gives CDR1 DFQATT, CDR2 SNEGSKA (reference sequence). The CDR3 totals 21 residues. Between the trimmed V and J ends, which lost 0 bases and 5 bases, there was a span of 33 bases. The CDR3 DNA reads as TGCAGTGCTAGAGATCGAAAGAAAAGGGCTAGCGCGCCACGGATCGGAGATACGCAGTATTTT. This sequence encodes CSARDRKKRASAPRIGDTQYF.

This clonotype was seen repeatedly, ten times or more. This chain's CDR3 is CASSRGTGVFGASGRIGQFF. In DNA, the CDR3 is TGTGCCAGCAGCCGCGGGACAGGGGTGTTCGGTGCTAGCGGGAGGATAGGACAGTTCTTC. This chain uses TRBV7-8 with TRBJ2-1, with D possibly matching TRBD2 (11 bases). Germline V gene lookup returns CDR1 SGHVS and CDR2 FQNEAQ. This CDR3 spans 20 amino acids. Deletions cut 5 bases from V and 13 bases from J, with 39 bases between. The whole variable domain, filled in from reference TRBV7-8 and TRBJ2-1, reads GAGVSQSPRYKVAKRGQDVALRCDPISGHVSLFWYQQALGQGPEFLTYFQNEAQLDKSGLPSDRFFAERPEGSVSTLKIQRTQQEDSAVYLCASSRGTGVFGASGRIGQFFGPGTRLTVL.

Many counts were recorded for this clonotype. The CDR3: CASSYRGGKTPYEQYF. CDR3 sequence (DNA): TGTGCCAGCAGTTACAGAGGGGGGAAGACACCCTACGAGCAGTACTTC. The rearrangement uses TRBV6-8 and TRBJ2-7; tentatively, D is TRBD1 or TRBD2 (6 bases each). Germline V gene lookup returns CDR1 MNHGY and CDR2 SAAAGT. CDR3 length equals 16 residues. V shed 2 bases and J shed 2 bases, with 16 bases lying between them.